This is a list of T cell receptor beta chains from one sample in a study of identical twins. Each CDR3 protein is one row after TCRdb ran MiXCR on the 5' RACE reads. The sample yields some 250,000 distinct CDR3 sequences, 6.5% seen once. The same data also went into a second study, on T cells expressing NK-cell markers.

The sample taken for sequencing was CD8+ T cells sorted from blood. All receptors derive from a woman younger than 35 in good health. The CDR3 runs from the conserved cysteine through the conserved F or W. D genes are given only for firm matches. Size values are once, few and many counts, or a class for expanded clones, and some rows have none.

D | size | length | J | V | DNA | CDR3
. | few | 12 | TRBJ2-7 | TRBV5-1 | TGCGCCAGCAGCTTGCAGGGGCTCGAGCAGTACTTC | CASSLQGLEQYF
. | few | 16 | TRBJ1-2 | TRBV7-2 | TGTGCCAGCAGCTTTTTCAAGGGCGCGGGGCGCGATGGCTACACCTTC | CASSFFKGAGRDGYTF
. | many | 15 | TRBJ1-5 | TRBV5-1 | TGCGCCAGCAGCTTGACACCGGGACTTATTCAGCCCCAGCATTTT | CASSLTPGLIQPQHF
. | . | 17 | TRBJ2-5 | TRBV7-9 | TGTGCCAGCAGCTCCGAGGGGGAATTCGGGGCCCAAGAGACCCAGTACTTC | CASSSEGEFGAQETQYF
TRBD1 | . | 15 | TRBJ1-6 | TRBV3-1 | TGTGCCAGCATAGAAGGAAAGGACAGGGGTTCACCCCTCCACTTT | CASIEGKDRGSPLHF
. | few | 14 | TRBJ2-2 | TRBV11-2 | TGTGCCAGCAGCTTGGGTGGCTATGGCGGGGAGCTGTTTTTT | CASSLGGYGGELFF
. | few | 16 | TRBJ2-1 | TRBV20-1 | TGCAGTGCTGTGCCCACCGGGACAATAATTTACAATGAGCAGTTCTTC | CSAVPTGTIIYNEQFF
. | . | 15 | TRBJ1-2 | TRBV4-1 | TGCGCCAGCAGCCAAGGAGTTTTCCAAAACTATGGCTACACCTTC | CASSQGVFQNYGYTF
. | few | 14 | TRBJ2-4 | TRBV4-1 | TGCGCCAGCAGCCAAGTAGTGTTGGAAAACATTCAGTACTTC | CASSQVVLENIQYF
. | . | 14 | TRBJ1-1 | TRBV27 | TGTGCCAGCAGTTGGCAGTCCGGGAACACTGAAGCTTTCTTT | CASSWQSGNTEAFF
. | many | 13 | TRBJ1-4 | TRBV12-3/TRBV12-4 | TGTGCCAGCACCCTCCGTACTAATGAAAAACTGTTTTTT | CASTLRTNEKLFF
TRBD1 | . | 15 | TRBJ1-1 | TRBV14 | TGTGCCAGCAGCCCGTACTGGACAGGTAACACTGAAGCTTTCTTT | CASSPYWTGNTEAFF
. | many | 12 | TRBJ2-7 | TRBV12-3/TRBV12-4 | TGTGCCAGCAGTTCCTCGGCACACGAGCAGTACTTC | CASSSSAHEQYF
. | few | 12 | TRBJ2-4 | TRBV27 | TGTGCCAGCAGGCAGGGTGGGGACATTCAGTACTTC | CASRQGGDIQYF
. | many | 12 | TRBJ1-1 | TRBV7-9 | TGTGCCAGCAGCACGCGCCTAGGAGAAGCTTTCTTT | CASSTRLGEAFF
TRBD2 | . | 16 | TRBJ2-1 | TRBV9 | TGTGCCAGCAGCACACGGACTAGCGGGGGGGCAGGGGAGCAGTTCTTC | CASSTRTSGGAGEQFF
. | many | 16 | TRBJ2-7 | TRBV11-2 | TGTGCCAGCAGCTTCCTCTTAGGTGGGGAGAACTACGAGCAGTACTTC | CASSFLLGGENYEQYF
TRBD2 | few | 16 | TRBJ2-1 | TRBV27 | TGTGCCAGCAGCGGACTAGCGGGAGTGATCTACAATGAGCAGTTCTTC | CASSGLAGVIYNEQFF